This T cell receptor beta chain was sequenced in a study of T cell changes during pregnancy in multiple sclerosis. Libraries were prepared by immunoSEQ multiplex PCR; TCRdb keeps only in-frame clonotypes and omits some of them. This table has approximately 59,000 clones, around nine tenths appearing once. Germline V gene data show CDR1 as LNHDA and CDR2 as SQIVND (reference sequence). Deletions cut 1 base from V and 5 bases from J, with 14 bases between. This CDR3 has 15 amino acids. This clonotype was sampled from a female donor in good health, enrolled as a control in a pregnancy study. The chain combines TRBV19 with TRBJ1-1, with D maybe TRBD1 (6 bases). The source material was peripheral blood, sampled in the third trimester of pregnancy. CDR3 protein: CASSIGNLGATEAFF. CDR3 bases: TGTGCCAGTAGTATAGGTAATCTGGGGGCGACTGAAGCTTTCTTT.